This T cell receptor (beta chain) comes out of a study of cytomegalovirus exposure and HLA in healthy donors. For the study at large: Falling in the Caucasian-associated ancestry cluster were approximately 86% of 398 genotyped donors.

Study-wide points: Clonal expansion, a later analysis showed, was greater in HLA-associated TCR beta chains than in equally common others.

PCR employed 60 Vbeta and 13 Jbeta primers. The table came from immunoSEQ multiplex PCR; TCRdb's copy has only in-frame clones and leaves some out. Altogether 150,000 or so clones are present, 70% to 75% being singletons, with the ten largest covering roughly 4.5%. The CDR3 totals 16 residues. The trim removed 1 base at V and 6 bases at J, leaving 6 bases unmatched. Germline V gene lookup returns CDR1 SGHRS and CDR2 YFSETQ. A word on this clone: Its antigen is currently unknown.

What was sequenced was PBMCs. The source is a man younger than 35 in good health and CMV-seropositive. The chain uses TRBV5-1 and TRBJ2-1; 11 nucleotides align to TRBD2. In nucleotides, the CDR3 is TGCGCCAGCAGCTTGTACCTAGCGGGAGGTGTCAATGAGCAGTTCTTC. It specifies CASSLYLAGGVNEQFF.